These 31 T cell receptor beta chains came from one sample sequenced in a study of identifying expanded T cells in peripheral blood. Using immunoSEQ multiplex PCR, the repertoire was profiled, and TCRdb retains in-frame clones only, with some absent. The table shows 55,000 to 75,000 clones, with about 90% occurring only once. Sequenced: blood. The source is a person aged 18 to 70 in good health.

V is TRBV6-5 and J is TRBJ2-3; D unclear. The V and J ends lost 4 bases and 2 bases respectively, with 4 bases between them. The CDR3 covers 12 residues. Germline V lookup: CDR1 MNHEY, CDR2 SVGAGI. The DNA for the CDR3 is TGTGCCAGCAGTTCCACCACAGATACGCAGTATTTT. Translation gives CASSSTTDTQYF.

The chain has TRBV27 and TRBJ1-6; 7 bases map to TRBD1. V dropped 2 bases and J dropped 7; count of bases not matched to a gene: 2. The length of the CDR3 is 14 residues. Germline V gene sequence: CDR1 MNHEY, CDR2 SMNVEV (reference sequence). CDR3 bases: TGTGCCAGCAGTTTACTACAGGGGAATTCACCCCTCCACTTT. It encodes CASSLLQGNSPLHF.

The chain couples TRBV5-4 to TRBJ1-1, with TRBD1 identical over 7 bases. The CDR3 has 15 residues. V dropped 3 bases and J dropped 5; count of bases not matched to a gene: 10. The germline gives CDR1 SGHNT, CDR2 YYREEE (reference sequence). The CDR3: CASSSPRTGVTEAFF. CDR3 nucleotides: TGTGCCAGCAGCTCTCCCCGTACAGGGGTGACTGAAGCTTTCTTT.

The CDR3 region is CASSQDATSGYNEQFF. In DNA form, the CDR3 reads TGCGCCAGCAGCCAAGACGCGACTAGCGGCTACAATGAGCAGTTCTTC. The V gene is TRBV4-3, the J gene TRBJ2-1, with 9 bases that match TRBD2. The CDR3 has 16 amino acids. Germline lookup yields CDR1 LGHNA and CDR2 YSLEER. With 0 bases clipped from V and 3 bases from J, the junction kept 3 bases outside the gene matches.

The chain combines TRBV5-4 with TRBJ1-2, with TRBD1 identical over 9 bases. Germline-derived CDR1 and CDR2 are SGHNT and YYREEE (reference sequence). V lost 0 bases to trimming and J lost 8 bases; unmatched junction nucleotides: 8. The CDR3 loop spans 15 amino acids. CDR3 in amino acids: CASSLERTGVYGYTF. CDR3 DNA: TGTGCCAGCAGCTTGGAAAGGACAGGGGTGTACGGCTACACCTTC.

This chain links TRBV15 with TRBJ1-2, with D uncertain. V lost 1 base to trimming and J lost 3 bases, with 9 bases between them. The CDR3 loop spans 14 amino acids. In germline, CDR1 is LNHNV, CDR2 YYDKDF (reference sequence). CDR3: CATSRGGGDYGYTF. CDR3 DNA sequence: TGTGCCACCAGCAGAGGTGGCGGCGACTATGGCTACACCTTC.

The CDR3 DNA reads TGTGCCAGCAGTTTAATGACCAGGGGGTGGGCTGAAGCTTTCTTT. Translation gives CASSLMTRGWAEAFF. This sequence joins TRBV28 and TRBJ1-1, with 7 nucleotides matching TRBD1. V shed 2 bases, J shed 6 bases, and the junction held 9 bases outside the gene matches. The CDR3 is made up of 15 amino acids. Germline V gene lookup returns CDR1 MDHEN and CDR2 SYDVKM.

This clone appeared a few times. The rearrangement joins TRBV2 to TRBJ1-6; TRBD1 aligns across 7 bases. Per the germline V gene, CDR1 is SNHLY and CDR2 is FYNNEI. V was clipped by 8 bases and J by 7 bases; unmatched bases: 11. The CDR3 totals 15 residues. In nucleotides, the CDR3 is TGTGCCAGCCTAAGCAAGACAGGGTTCAATTCACCCCTCCACTTT. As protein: CASLSKTGFNSPLHF.

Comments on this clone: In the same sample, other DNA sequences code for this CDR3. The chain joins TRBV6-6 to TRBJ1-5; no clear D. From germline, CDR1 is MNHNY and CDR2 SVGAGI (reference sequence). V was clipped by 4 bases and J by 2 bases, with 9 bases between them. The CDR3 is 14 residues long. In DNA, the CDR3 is TGTGCCAGCAGTTCTGATGGGCGCAATCAGCCCCAGCATTTT. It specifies CASSSDGRNQPQHF.

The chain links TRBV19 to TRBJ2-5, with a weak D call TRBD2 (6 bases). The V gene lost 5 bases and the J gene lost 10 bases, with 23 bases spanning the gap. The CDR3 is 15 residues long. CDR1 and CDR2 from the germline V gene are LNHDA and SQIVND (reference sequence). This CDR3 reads CASSPRRDPGGIQYF. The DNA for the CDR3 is TGTGCCAGTAGTCCTCGGCGGGACCCGGGTGGGATCCAGTACTTC. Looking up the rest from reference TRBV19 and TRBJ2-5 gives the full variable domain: DGGITQSPKYLFRKEGQNVTLSCEQNLNHDAMYWYRQDPGQGLRLIYYSQIVNDFQKGDIAEGYSVSREKKESFPLTVTSAQKNPTAFYLCASSPRRDPGGIQYFGPGTRLLVL.

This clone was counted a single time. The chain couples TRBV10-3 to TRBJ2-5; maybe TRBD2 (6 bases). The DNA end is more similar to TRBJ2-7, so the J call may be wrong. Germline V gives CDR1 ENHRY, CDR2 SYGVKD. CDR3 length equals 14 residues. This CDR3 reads CAISPPGLNYEQYF. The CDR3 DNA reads TGTGCCATCAGCCCACCAGGACTAAACTACGAGCAGTACTTC.

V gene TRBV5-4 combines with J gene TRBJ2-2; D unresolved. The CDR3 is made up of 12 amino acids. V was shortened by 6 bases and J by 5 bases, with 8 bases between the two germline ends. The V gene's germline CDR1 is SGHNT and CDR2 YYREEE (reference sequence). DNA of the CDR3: TGTGCCAGCACTACCCGGACCGGGGAGCTGTTTTTT. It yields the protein CASTTRTGELFF.

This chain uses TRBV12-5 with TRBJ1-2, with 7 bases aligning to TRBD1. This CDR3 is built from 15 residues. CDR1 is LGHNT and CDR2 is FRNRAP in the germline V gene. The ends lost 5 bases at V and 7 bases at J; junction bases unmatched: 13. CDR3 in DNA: TGTGCTAGTGGTCCCTCCACCAGGGGGGATAGTGGCTACACCTTC. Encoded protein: CASGPSTRGDSGYTF.

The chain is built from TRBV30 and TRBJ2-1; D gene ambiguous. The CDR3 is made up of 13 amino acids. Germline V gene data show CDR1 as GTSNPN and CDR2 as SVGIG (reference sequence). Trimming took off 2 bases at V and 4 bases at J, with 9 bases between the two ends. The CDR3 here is CAWSSDGYNEQFF. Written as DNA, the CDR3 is TGTGCCTGGAGTTCCGACGGGTACAATGAGCAGTTCTTC.

The DNA for the CDR3 is TGTGCCAGCAGCTTTCCGACAGTCTGGAACACTGAAGCTTTCTTT. As protein: CASSFPTVWNTEAFF. The genes are TRBV7-2 and TRBJ1-1, with a weak D call TRBD1 (5 bases). V gave up 3 bases and J gave up 1 base, with 12 bases separating them. The V gene's germline CDR1 is SGHTA and CDR2 FQGNSA. The CDR3 extends over 15 amino acids.

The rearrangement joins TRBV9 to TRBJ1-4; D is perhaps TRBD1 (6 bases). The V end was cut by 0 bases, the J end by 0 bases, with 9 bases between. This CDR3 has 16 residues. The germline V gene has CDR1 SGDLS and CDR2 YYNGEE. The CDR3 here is CASSVGGHATNEKLFF. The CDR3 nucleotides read TGTGCCAGCAGCGTAGGGGGGCATGCAACTAATGAAAAACTGTTTTTT. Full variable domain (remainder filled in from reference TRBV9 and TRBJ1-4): DSGVTQTPKHLITATGQRVTLRCSPRSGDLSVYWYQQSLDQGLQFLIQYYNGEERAKGNILERFSAQQFPDLHSELNLSSLELGDSALYFCASSVGGHATNEKLFFGSGTQLSVL.

CDR3 nucleotide sequence: TGCGCCAGCAGCCCGGACAGGGGGCCCTACGAGCAGTACTTC. This codes for CASSPDRGPYEQYF. The chain couples TRBV5-1 to TRBJ2-7; 11 bases fit TRBD1. CDR3 length: 14 residues. Per the germline V gene, CDR1 is SGHRS and CDR2 is YFSETQ. Trimming took 4 bases from V and 2 from J; bases not matched to a gene: 2.

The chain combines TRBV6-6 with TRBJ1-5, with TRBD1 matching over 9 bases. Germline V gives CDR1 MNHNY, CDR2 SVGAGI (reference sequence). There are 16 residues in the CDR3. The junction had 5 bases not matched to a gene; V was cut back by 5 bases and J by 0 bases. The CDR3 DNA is TGTGCCAGCAGTCATACGACAGGGGGTAGCAATCAGCCCCAGCATTTT. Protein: CASSHTTGGSNQPQHF.

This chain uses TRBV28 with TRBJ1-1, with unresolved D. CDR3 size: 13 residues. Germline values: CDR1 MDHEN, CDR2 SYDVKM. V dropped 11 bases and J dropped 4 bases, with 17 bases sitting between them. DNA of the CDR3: TGTGCCTGTAAGATCGACGAGGGCACTGAAGCTTTCTTT. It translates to CACKIDEGTEAFF.

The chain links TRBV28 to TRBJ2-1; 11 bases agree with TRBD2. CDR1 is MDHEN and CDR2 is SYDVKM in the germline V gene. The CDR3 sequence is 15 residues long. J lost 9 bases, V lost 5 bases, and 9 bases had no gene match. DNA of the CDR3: TGTGCCAGCAGTCCGCAACTAGCGGGAGTGGGTGAGCAGTTCTTC. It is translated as CASSPQLAGVGEQFF.

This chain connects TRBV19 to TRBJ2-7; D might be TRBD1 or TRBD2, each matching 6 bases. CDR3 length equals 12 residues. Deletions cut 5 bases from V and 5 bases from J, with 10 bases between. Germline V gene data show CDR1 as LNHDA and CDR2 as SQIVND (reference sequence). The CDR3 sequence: CASSGGGHEQYF. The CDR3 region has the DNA TGTGCCAGTAGTGGAGGGGGACACGAGCAGTACTTC.

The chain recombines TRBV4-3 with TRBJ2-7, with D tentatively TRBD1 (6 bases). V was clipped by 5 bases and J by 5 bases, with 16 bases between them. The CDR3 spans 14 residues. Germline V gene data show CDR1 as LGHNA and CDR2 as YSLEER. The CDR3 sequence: CASSNVPGVDEQYF. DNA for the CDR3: TGCGCCAGCAGCAACGTCCCAGGGGTGGACGAGCAGTACTTC.

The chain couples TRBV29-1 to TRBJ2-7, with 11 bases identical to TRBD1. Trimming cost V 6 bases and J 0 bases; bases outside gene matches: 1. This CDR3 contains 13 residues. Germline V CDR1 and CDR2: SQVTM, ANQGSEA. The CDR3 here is CSVGTGGSYEQYF. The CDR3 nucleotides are TGCAGCGTAGGGACAGGGGGCTCCTACGAGCAGTACTTC.

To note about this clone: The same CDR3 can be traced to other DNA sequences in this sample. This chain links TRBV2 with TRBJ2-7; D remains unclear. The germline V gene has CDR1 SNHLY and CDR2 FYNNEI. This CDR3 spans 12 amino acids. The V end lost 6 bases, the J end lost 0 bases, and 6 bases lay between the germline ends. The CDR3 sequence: CASSPSSYEQYF. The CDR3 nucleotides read TGTGCCAGCAGCCCCAGCTCCTACGAGCAGTACTTC.

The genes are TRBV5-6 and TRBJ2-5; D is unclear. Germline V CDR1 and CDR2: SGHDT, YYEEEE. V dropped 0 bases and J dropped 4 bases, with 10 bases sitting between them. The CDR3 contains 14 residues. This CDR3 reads CASSLGYRLETQYF. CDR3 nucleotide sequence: TGTGCCAGCAGCTTGGGCTATAGATTAGAGACCCAGTACTTC. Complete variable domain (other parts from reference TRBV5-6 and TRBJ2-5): DAGVTQSPTHLIKTRGQQVTLRCSPKSGHDTVSWYQQALGQGPQFIFQYYEEEERQRGNFPDRFSGHQFPNYSSELNVNALLLGDSALYLCASSLGYRLETQYFGPGTRLLVL.

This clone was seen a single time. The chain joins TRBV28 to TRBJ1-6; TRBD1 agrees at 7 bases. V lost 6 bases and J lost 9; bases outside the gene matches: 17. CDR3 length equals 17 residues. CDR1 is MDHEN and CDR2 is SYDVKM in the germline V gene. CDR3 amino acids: CASSPSLPGGTSSPLHF. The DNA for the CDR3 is TGTGCCAGCAGCCCCTCGTTGCCAGGGGGAACCTCTTCACCCCTCCACTTT.

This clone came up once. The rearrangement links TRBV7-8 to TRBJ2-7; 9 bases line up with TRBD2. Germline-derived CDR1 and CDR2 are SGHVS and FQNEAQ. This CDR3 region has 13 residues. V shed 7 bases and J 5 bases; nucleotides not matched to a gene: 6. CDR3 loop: CASTPGLANEQYF. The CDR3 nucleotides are TGTGCCAGCACACCGGGACTAGCAAACGAGCAGTACTTC.

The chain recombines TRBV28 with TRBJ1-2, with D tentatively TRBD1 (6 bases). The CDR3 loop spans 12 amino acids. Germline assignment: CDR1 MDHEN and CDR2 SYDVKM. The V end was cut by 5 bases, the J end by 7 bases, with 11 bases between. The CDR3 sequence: CASSPTGSGYTF. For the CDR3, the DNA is TGTGCCAGCAGTCCCACAGGGAGTGGCTACACCTTC.

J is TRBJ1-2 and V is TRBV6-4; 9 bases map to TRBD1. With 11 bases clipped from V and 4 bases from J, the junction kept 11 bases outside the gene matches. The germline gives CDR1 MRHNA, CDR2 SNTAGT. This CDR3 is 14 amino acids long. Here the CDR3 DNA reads TGTGCCGGAGACTTCGGGACAGGGATCTATGGCTACACCTTC. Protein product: CAGDFGTGIYGYTF.

DNA of the CDR3: TGCGCCAGCAGCTTACAAACAGGGGCGGAGACCCAGTACTTC. Protein sequence: CASSLQTGAETQYF. J is TRBJ2-5 and V is TRBV5-1; TRBD1 agrees at 7 bases. The germline CDR1 and CDR2 sequences are SGHRS and YFSETQ. CDR3 size: 14 residues. Trimming at V came to 2 bases and at J to 5 bases, leaving 6 bases not matched to a gene.

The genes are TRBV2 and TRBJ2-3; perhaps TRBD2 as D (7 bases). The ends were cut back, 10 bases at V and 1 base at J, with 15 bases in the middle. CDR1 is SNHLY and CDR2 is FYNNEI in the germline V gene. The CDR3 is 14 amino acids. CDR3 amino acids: CATTGRGGTDTQYF. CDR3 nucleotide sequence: TGTGCCACAACAGGGAGGGGGGGCACAGATACGCAGTATTTT.